This TCR beta chain was sequenced for a study of shared clonotypes between healthy human individuals. Clones were sequenced by immunoSEQ multiplex PCR, and TCRdb holds only the in-frame ones, with some missing. The sample has about 2.4 million clones, 80% to 95% seen once. Overall study findings and caveats: Lower generation probabilities were found for non-shared clonotypes than for those shared by all four donors.

In regard to this clone: Its antigen is unidentified.

Each of the donors was a healthy adult who was HIV-negative and had not had a recent acute infection or vaccination. V was clipped by 4 bases and J by 6 bases; unmatched bases: 8. The germline gives CDR1 SGHTA, CDR2 FQGTGA. This CDR3 region has 15 residues. The TCR was taken from a man aged 18 to 30 in good health. Some clones in this sample may be carry-over from other donors' samples. The sequenced sample consisted of naive CD4+ T cells from PBMCs. The sample's subset: CD45RA+ positively selected. The chain uses TRBV7-3 and TRBJ2-1; 8 bases align to TRBD2. For the CDR3, the DNA is TGTGCCAGCAGCTCGGGACTAGTGGTTGCCAATGAGCAGTTCTTC. Protein product: CASSSGLVVANEQFF.